Listed below are T cell receptor beta chains from one sample, sequenced in a study of T cell responses to AZD1222 COVID-19 vaccine. Assay: immunoSEQ multiplex PCR; the TCRdb copy retains only in-frame clones and omits some. The data show approximately 140,000 clones, more than 80% seen once. This specimen was peripheral blood, taken 28 days after the second dose of the MenACWY control vaccine. The receptors shown here come from an adult who received the MenACWY meningococcal vaccine as a control. CDR3s include the opening cysteine and the closing phenylalanine or tryptophan. A D gene is named only where the DNA matches it firmly. The listing skips clone size in some rows; elsewhere it reads once, few, many or a size class.

j_gene | v_gene | d_gene | abundance | CDR3aa | CDR3nt
TRBJ1-6 | TRBV6-6 | . | . | CASRAQGTGSPLHF | TGTGCCAGCAGAGCTCAGGGGACGGGGTCACCCCTCCACTTT
TRBJ2-7 | TRBV9 | . | . | CASSVEEGSYEQYF | TGTGCCAGCAGCGTAGAGGAGGGCTCCTACGAGCAGTACTTC
TRBJ2-1 | TRBV7-3 | . | . | CASSFLASASDEQFF | TGTGCCAGCAGCTTTCTAGCCTCAGCGTCAGATGAGCAGTTCTTC
TRBJ1-3 | TRBV5-5 | . | . | CASSFQHLSGNTIYF | TGTGCCAGCAGCTTCCAACACCTCTCTGGAAACACCATATATTTT
TRBJ1-2 | TRBV28 | . | . | CATRTSYGYTF | TGTGCCACCCGGACGAGCTATGGCTACACCTTC
TRBJ2-2 | TRBV5-4 | TRBD1 | once | CASGLDRTGPTNTGELFF | TGTGCCAGCGGCTTGGATAGGACAGGCCCCACGAACACCGGGGAGCTGTTTTTT
TRBJ2-1 | TRBV18 | . | . | CASSPRAYSYNEQFF | TGTGCCAGCTCACCAAGGGCTTACTCCTACAATGAGCAGTTCTTC
TRBJ2-1 | TRBV6-2/TRBV6-3 | TRBD2 | . | CASSYASGGLVQFF | TGTGCCAGCAGTTACGCTAGCGGGGGACTTGTCCAGTTCTTC
TRBJ2-4 | TRBV28 | . | . | CASSIMTGAKNIQYF | TGTGCCAGCAGTATTATGACAGGAGCCAAAAACATTCAGTACTTC
TRBJ2-5 | TRBV5-4 | . | . | CASSLEAGQETQYF | TGTGCCAGCAGCTTGGAGGCTGGGCAAGAGACCCAGTACTTC
TRBJ1-1 | TRBV18 | . | once | CASSPQGMNTEAFF | TGTGCCAGCTCACCACAGGGCATGAACACTGAAGCTTTCTTT
TRBJ1-2 | TRBV7-2 | TRBD1 | . | CASSLQGAGGYTF | TGTGCCAGCAGCTTACAGGGGGCCGGGGGCTACACCTTC
TRBJ1-1 | TRBV18 | . | once | CASSQPDIEAFF | TGTGCCAGCTCACAGCCCGACATCGAAGCTTTCTTT
TRBJ1-1 | TRBV6-2/TRBV6-3 | TRBD1 | few | CASSRGDRGLTEAFF | TGTGCCAGCAGTCGAGGGGACAGGGGGCTCACTGAAGCTTTCTTT
TRBJ2-2 | TRBV4-3 | . | . | CASSQVRQTGELFF | TGCGCCAGCAGCCAAGTACGCCAAACCGGGGAGCTGTTTTTT
TRBJ2-7 | TRBV11-3 | . | . | CASSFMASYRHSYEQYF | TGTGCCAGCAGCTTTATGGCCAGTTACCGTCACTCCTACGAGCAGTACTTC